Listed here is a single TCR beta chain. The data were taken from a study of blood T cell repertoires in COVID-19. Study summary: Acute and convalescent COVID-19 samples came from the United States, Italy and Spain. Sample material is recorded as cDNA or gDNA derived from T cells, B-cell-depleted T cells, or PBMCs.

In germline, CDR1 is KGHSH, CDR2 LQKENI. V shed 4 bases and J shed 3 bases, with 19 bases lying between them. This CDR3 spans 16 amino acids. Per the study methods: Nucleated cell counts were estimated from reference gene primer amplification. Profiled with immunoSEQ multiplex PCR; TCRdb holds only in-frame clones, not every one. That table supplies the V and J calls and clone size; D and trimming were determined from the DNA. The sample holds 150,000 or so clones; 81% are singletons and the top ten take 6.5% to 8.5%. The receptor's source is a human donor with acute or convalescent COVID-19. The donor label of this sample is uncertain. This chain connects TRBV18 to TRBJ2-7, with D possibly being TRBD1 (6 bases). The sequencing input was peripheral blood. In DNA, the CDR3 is TGTGCCAGCTCACTTACCTACCGGGACAAGGGCTACGAGCAGTACTTC. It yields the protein CASSLTYRDKGYEQYF.